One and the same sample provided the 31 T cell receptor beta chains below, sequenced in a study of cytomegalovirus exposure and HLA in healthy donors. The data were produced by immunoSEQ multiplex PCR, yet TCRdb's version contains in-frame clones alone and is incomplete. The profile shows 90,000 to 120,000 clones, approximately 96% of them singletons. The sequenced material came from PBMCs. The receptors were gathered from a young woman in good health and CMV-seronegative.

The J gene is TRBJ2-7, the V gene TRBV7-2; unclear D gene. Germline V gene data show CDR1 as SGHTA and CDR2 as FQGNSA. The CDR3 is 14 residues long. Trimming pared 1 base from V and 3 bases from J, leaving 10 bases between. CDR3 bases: TGTGCCAGCAGCTTAGATCTCAGAAGCTACGAGCAGTACTTC. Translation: CASSLDLRSYEQYF.

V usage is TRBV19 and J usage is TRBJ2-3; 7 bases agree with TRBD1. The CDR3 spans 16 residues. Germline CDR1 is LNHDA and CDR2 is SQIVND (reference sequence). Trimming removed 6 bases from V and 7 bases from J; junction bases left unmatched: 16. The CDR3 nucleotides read TGTGCCAGTAGCAATCCGACAGGGCACCTTATCCATACGCAGTATTTT. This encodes CASSNPTGHLIHTQYF. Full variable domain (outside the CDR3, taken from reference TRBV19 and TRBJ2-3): DGGITQSPKYLFRKEGQNVTLSCEQNLNHDAMYWYRQDPGQGLRLIYYSQIVNDFQKGDIAEGYSVSREKKESFPLTVTSAQKNPTAFYLCASSNPTGHLIHTQYFGPGTRLTVL.

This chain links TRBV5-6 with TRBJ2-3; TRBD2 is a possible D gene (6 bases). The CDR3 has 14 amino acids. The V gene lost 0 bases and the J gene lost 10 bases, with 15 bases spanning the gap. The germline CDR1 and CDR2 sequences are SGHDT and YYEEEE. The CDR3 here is CASSLGFAGSSQYF. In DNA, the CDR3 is TGTGCCAGCAGCTTGGGATTCGCGGGGTCCTCGCAGTATTTT.

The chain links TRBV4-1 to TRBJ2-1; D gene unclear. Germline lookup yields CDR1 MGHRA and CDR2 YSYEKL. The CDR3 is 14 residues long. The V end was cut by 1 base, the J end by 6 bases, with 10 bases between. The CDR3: CASSQVAFLNEQFF. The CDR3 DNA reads TGCGCCAGCAGCCAAGTGGCTTTCCTCAATGAGCAGTTCTTC.

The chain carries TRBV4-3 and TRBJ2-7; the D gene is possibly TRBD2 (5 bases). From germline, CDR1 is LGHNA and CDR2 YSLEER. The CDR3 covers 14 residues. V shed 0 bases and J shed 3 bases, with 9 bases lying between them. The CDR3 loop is CASSQDAGSYEQYF. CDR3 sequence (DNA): TGCGCCAGCAGCCAAGATGCGGGCAGCTACGAGCAGTACTTC.

Here the CDR3 DNA reads TGTGCCAGCAGCTTTTCCGGACAGAATAATTCACCCCTCCACTTT. Translated, it gives CASSFSGQNNSPLHF. The J gene is TRBJ1-6, the V gene TRBV7-8, with a tentative D call TRBD1 (6 bases). The germline V and J ends were trimmed by 3 bases and 5 bases, with 11 bases remaining between them. CDR1 SGHVS and CDR2 FQNEAQ come from the germline V gene. The CDR3 is made up of 15 amino acids. Variable domain in full (rest from reference TRBV7-8 and TRBJ1-6): GAGVSQSPRYKVAKRGQDVALRCDPISGHVSLFWYQQALGQGPEFLTYFQNEAQLDKSGLPSDRFFAERPEGSVSTLKIQRTQQEDSAVYLCASSFSGQNNSPLHFGNGTRLTVT.

CDR3 protein: CASSLEAEGLYRIDTEAFF. The DNA of the CDR3 is TGTGCCAGCAGCTTAGAGGCGGAGGGCTTGTATCGGATAGACACTGAAGCTTTCTTT. V usage is TRBV7-8 and J usage is TRBJ1-1; D is unclear. This CDR3 comprises 19 residues. Germline CDR1 and CDR2: SGHVS and FQNEAQ. V was trimmed by 1 base and J by 3 bases, leaving 24 bases between them.

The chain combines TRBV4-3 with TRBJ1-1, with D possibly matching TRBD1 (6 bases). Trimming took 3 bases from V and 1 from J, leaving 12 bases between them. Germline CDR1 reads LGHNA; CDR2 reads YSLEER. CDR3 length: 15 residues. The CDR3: CASSQYRVPNTEAFF. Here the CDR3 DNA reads TGCGCCAGCAGCCAGTACAGGGTCCCGAACACTGAAGCTTTCTTT.

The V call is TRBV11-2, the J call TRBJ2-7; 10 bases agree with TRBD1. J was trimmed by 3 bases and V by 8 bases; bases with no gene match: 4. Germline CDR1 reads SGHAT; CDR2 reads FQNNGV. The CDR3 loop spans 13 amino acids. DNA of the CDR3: TGTGCCAGCTCCCGGGACAGGGGCTACGAGCAGTACTTC. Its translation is CASSRDRGYEQYF.

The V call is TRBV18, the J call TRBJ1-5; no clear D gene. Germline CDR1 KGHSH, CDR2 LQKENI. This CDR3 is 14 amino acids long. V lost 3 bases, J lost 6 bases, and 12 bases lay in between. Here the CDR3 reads CASSPIQVGQPQHF. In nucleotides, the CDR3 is TGTGCCAGCTCACCGATTCAGGTGGGTCAGCCCCAGCATTTT.

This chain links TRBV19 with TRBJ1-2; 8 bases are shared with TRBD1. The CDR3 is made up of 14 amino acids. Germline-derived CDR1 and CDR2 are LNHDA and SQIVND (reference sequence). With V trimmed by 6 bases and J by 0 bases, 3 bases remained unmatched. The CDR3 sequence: CASSSDRANYGYTF. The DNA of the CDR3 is TGTGCCAGTAGCTCGGACAGGGCTAACTATGGCTACACCTTC.

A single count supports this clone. The DNA for the CDR3 is TGCGCCAGCTCCGGGACACCTCCAGCAGATACGCAGTATTTT. This sequence encodes CASSGTPPADTQYF. This chain links TRBV5-1 with TRBJ2-3; a possible D gene is TRBD1 (6 bases). The CDR3 extends over 14 amino acids. The germline CDR1 and CDR2 sequences are SGHRS and YFSETQ. Trimming removed 7 bases from V and 4 bases from J, with 16 bases in between.

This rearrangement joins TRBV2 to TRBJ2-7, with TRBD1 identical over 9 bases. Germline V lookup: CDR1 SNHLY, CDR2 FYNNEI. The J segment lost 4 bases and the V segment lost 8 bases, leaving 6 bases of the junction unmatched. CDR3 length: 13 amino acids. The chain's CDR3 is CASQGQGSYEQYF. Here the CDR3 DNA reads TGTGCCAGCCAAGGACAGGGGTCTTACGAGCAGTACTTC.

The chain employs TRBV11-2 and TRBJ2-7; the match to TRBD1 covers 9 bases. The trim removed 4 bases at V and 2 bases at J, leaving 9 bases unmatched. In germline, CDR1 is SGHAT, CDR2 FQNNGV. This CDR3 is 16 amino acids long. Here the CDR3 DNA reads TGTGCCAGCAGCTCGGGAGGACAGGGGCGAGCCTACGAGCAGTACTTC. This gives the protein CASSSGGQGRAYEQYF.

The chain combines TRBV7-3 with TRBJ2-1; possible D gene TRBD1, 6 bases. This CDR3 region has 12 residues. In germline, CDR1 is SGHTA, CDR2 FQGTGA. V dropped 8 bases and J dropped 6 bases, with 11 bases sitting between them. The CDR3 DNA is TGTGCCAGCGGAACAGGGAGCAATGAGCAGTTCTTC. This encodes CASGTGSNEQFF.

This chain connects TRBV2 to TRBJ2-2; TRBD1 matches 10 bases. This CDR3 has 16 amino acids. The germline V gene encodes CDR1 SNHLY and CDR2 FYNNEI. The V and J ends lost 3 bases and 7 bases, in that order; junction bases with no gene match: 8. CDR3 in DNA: TGTGCCAGCAGTGATACGGGACAGGGGAACGGCGGGGAGCTGTTTTTT. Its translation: CASSDTGQGNGGELFF.

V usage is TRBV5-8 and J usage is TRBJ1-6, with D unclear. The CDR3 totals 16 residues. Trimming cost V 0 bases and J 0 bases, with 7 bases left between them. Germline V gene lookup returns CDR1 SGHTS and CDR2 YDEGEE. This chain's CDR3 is CASSLASSSYNSPLHF. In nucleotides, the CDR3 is TGTGCCAGCAGCTTGGCATCGAGCTCCTATAATTCACCCCTCCACTTT.

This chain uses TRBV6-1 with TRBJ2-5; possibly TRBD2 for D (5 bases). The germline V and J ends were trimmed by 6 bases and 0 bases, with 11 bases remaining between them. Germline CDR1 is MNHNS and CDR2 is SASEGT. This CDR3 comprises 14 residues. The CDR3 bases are TGTGCCAGCAGAGATGGACTGAACCAAGAGACCCAGTACTTC. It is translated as CASRDGLNQETQYF.

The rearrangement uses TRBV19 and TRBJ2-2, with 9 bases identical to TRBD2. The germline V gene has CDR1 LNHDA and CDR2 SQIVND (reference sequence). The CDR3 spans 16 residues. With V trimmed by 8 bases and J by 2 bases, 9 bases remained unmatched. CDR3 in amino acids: CASCRRGGLNTGELFF. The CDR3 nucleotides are TGTGCCAGTTGCAGGCGGGGGGGCCTTAACACCGGGGAGCTGTTTTTT.

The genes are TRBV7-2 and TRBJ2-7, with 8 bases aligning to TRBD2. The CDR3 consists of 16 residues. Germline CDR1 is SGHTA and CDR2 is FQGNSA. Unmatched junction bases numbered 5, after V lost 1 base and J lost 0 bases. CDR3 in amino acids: CASSLVLAGSSYEQYF. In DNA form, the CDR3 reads TGTGCCAGCAGCTTAGTATTAGCGGGGTCCTCCTACGAGCAGTACTTC.

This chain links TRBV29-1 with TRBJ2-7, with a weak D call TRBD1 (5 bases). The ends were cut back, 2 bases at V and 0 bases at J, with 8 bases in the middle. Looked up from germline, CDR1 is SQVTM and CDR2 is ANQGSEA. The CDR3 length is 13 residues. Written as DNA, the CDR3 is TGCAGCGTTGAACCCAGGGTCTCCTACGAGCAGTACTTC. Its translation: CSVEPRVSYEQYF.

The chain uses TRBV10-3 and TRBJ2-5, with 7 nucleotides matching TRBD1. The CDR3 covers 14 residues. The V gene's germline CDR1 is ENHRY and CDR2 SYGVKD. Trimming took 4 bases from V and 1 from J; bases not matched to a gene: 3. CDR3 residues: CAISGGGFQETQYF. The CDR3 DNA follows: TGTGCCATCAGTGGAGGGGGCTTCCAAGAGACCCAGTACTTC.

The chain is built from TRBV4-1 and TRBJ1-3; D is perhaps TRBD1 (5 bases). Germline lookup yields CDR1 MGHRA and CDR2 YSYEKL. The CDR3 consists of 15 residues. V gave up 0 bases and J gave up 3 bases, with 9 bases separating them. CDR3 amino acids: CASSQERGDGNTIYF. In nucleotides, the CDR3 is TGCGCCAGCAGCCAAGAACGGGGGGATGGAAACACCATATATTTT.

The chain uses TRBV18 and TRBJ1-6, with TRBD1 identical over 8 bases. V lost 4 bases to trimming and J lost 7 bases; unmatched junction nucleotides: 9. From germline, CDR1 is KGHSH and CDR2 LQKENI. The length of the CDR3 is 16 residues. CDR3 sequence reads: CASSRTGTGENSPLHF. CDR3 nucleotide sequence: TGTGCCAGCTCACGCACCGGGACAGGTGAAAATTCACCCCTCCACTTT.

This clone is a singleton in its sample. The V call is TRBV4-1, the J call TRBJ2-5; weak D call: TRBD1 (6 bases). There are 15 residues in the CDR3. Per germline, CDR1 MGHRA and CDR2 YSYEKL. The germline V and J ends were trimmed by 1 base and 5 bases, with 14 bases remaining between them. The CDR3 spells CASSQGPGVMETQYF. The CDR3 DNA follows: TGCGCCAGCAGCCAAGGTCCAGGGGTGATGGAGACCCAGTACTTC.

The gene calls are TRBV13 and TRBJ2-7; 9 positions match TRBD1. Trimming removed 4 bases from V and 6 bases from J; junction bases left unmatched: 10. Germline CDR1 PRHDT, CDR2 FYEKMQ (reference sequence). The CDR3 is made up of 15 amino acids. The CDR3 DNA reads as TGTGCCAGCAGCTATTCACTCGGGACAGGGAGCGAGCAGTACTTC. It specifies CASSYSLGTGSEQYF.

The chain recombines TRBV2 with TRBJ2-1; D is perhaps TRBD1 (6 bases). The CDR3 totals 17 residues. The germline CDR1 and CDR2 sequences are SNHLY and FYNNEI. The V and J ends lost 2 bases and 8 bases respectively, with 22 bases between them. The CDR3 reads CASSETRRQAPTDEQFF. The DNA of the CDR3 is TGTGCCAGCAGTGAAACCCGACGACAGGCACCTACGGATGAGCAGTTCTTC.

The CDR3 sequence is CASRGLAGEDTQYF. As DNA, the CDR3 is TGCGCCAGCAGGGGACTAGCGGGGGAGGATACGCAGTATTTT. V and J are TRBV4-1 and TRBJ2-3, with 14 bases matching TRBD2. This CDR3 has 14 residues. The V and J ends lost 6 bases and 6 bases, in that order; junction bases with no gene match: 2. The germline gives CDR1 MGHRA, CDR2 YSYEKL.

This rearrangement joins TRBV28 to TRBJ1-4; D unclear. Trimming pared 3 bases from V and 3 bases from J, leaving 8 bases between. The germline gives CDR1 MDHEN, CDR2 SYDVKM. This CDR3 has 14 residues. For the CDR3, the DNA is TGTGCCAGCAGTTTGGCGGGATCTAATGAAAAACTGTTTTTT. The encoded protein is CASSLAGSNEKLFF.

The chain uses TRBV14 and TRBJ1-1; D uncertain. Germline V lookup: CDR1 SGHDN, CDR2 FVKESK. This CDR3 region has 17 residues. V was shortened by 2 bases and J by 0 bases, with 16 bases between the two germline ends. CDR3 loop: CASSQIWGWEMNTEAFF. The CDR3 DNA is TGTGCCAGCAGCCAAATCTGGGGTTGGGAGATGAACACTGAAGCTTTCTTT. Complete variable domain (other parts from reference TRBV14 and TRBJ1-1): EAGVTQFPSHSVIEKGQTVTLRCDPISGHDNLYWYRRVMGKEIKFLLHFVKESKQDESGMPNNRFLAERTGGTYSTLKVQPAELEDSGVYFCASSQIWGWEMNTEAFFGQGTRLTVV.

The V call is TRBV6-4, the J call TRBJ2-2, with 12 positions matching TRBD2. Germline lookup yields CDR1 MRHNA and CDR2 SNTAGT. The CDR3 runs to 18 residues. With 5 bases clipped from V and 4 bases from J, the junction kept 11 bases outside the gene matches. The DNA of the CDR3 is TGTGCCAGCAGTTCGACTAGCGGGGGAGCTGGGGGCACCGGGGAGCTGTTTTTT. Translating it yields CASSSTSGGAGGTGELFF.